This T cell receptor beta chain is from a study of T cell changes during pregnancy in multiple sclerosis. This clone was counted once. The ends lost 4 bases at V and 5 bases at J; junction bases unmatched: 18. CDR3 length: 18 residues. Germline V gives CDR1 SGHRS, CDR2 YFSETQ. Libraries were prepared by immunoSEQ multiplex PCR; TCRdb keeps only in-frame clonotypes and omits some of them. The table includes roughly 93,000 clones, about 90% detected once. This rearrangement joins TRBV5-1 to TRBJ2-5, with TRBD1 matching over 9 bases. The clonotype was recovered from a female donor in good health, enrolled as a control in a pregnancy study. The input for sequencing was peripheral blood, taken after pregnancy. The CDR3 sequence: CASSLGPRWDRDGETQYF. Here the CDR3 DNA reads TGCGCCAGCAGCCTTGGCCCGAGGTGGGACAGGGATGGGGAGACCCAGTACTTC. The full variable domain, in which reference TRBV5-1 and TRBJ2-5 provide the parts outside the CDR3, is KAGVTQTPRYLIKTRGQQVTLSCSPISGHRSVSWYQQTPGQGLQFLFEYFSETQRNKGNFPGRFSGRQFSNSRSEMNVSTLELGDSALYLCASSLGPRWDRDGETQYFGPGTRLLVL.